The sequence of this TCR beta chain was determined in a study of T cell responses to AZD1222 COVID-19 vaccine. Produced via immunoSEQ multiplex PCR; TCRdb's table is partial and in-frame only. The profile shows 100,000 to 130,000 clones, roughly 87% of them singletons. Trimming removed 5 bases from V and 7 bases from J, with 15 bases in between. Germline V gene data show CDR1 as MNHEY and CDR2 as SMNVEV (reference sequence). CDR3 length: 14 residues. This clonotype originated in an adult in good health. Sequencing was performed on peripheral blood, taken on day 0 of AZD1222 vaccination. This chain uses TRBV27 with TRBJ1-5; TRBD1 is a possible D gene (6 bases). The CDR3 region has the DNA TGTGCCAGCAGTCCCGTAGGGGGTGGCCAGCCCCAGCATTTT. Translation: CASSPVGGGQPQHF.